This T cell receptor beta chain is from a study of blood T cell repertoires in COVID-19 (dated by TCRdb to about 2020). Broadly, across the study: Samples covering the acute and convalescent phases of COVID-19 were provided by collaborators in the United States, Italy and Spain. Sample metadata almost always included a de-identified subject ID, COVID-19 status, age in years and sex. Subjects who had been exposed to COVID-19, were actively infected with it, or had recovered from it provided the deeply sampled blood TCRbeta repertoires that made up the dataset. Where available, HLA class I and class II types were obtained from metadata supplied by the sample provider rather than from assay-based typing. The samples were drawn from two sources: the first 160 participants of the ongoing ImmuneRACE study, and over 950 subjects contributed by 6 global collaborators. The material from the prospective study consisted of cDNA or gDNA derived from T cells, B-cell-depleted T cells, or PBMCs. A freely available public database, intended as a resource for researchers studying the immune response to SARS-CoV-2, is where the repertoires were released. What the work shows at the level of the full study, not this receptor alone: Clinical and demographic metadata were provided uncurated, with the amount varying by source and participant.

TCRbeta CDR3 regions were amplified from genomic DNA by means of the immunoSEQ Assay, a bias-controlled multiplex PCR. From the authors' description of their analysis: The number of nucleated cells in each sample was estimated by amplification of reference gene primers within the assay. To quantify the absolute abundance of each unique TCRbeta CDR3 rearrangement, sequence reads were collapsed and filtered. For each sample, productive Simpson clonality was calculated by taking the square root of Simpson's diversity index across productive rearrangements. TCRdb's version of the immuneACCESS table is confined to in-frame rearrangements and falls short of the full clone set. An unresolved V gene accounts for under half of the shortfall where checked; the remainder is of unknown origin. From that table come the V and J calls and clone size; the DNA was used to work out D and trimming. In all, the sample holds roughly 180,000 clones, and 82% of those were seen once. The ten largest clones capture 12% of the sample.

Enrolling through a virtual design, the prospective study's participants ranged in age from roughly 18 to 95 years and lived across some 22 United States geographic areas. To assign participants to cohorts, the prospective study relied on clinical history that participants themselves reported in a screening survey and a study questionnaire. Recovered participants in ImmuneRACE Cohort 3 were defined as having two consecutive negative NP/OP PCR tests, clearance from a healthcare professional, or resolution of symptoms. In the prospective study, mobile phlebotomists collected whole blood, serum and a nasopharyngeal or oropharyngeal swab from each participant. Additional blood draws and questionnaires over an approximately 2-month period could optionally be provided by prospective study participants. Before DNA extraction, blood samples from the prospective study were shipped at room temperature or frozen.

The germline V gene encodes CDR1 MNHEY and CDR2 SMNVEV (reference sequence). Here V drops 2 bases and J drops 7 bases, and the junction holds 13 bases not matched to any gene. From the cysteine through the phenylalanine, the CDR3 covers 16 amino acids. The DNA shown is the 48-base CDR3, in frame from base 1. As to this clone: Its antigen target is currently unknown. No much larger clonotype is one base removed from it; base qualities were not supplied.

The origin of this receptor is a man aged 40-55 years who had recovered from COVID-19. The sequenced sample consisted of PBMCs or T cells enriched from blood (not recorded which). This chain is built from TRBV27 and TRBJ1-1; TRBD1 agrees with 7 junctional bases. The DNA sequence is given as TGTGCCAGCAGTTTAACATTCGACAGGGCAGACCATGAAGCTTTCTTT. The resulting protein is CASSLTFDRADHEAFF.